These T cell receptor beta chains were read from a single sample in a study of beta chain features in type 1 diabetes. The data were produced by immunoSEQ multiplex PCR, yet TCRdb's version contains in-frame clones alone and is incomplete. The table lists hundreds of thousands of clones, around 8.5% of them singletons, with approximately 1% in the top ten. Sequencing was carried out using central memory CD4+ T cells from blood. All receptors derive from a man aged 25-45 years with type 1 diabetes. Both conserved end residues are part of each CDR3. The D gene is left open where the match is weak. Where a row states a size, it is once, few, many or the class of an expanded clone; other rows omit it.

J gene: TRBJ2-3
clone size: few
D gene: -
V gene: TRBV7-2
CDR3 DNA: TGTGCCAGCAGCTCCCTGGCCAGTAGCGGAGATACGCAGTATTTT
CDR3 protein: CASSSLASSGDTQYF

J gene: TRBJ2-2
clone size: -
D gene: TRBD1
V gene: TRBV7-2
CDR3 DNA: TGTGCCAGCAGCTCCCCCAGGGGGCGAGGGGGTTTAACCGGGGAGCTGTTTTTT
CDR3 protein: CASSSPRGRGGLTGELFF

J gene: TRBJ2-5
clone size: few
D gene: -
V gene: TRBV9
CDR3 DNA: TGTGCCAGCAGCGTAGCGGGGGACCAAGAGACCCAGTACTTC
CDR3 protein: CASSVAGDQETQYF

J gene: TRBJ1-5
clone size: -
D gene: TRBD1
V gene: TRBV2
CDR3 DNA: TGTGCCAGCAGTGAAGCGACTAATTACTTGGGACAGGGGAATCGACCCCAGCATTTT
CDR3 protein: CASSEATNYLGQGNRPQHF

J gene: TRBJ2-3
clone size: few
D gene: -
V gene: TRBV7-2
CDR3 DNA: TGTGCCAGCAGCTTAGCGGGGGGCTCGGTTTATTTT
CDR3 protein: CASSLAGGSVYF

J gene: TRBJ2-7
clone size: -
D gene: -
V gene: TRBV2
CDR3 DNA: TGTGCCAGCAGTGAAGACAGTTACTCCTACGAGCAGTACTTC
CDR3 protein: CASSEDSYSYEQYF

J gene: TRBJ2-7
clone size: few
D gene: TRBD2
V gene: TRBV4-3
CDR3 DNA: TGCGCCAGCAGCCAGCACCTAGCGGGGGGCTCTTACGAGCAGTACTTC
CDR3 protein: CASSQHLAGGSYEQYF

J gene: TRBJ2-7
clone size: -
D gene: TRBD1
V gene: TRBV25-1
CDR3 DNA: TGTGCCAGCGAGAGGACAGGGCGAGACTACGAGCAGTACTTC
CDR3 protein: CASERTGRDYEQYF

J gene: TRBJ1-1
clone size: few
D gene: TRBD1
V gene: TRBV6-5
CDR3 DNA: TGTGCCAGCAGGCGGACAGGGGGTCTTGAAGCTTTCTTT
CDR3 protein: CASRRTGGLEAFF

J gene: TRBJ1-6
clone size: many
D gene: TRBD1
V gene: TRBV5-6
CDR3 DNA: TGTGCCAGCAATAACAGGGGTTCACCCCTCCACTTT
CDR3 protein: CASNNRGSPLHF

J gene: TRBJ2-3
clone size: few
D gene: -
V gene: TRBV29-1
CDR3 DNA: TGCAGCGTTGCCCCCGGGGACGGGGGCACAGATACGCAGTATTTT
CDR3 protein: CSVAPGDGGTDTQYF

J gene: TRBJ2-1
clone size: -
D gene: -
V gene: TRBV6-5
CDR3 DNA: TGTGCCAGCAGTGGTTATGGCGATGAGCAGTTCTTC
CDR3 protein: CASSGYGDEQFF

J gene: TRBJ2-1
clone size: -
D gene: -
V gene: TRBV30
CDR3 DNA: TGTGCCTGGAGTAGGAAGGGTGGTGAGCAGTTCTTC
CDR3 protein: CAWSRKGGEQFF

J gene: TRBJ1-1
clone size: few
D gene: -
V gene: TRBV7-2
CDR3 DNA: TGTGCCAGCAGCCCAGAATCCCGGGGAAGGGAAGCTTTCTTT
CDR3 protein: CASSPESRGREAFF

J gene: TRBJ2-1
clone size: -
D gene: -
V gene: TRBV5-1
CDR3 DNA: TGCGCCAGCAGCTTACAGGGCTCCTACAATGAGCAGTTCTTC
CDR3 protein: CASSLQGSYNEQFF

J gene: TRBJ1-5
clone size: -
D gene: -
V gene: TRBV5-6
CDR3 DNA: TGTGCCAGCGGGACGTGGAATCAGCCCCAGCATTTT
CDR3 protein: CASGTWNQPQHF

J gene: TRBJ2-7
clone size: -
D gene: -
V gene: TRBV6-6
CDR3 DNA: TGTGCCAGCCTAAATAGCGACTCCTACGAGCAGTACTTC
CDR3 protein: CASLNSDSYEQYF

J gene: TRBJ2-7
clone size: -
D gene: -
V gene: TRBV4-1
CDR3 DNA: TGCGCCAGCAGCCAAGGGGCAGAGCAGTACTTC
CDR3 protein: CASSQGAEQYF

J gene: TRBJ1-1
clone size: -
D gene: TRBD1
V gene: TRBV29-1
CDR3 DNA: TGCGGGGTTTCGTTGGGACAGGGGGAGACTGAAGCTTTCTTT
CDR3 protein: CGVSLGQGETEAFF

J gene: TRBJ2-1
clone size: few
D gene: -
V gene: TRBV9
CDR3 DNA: TGTGCCAGCAGCGTAGAAAGGGGGGAGTACAATGAGCAGTTCTTC
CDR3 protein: CASSVERGEYNEQFF

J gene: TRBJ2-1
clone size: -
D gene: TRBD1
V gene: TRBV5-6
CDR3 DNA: TGTGCCAGCAGCGGGGACAGGTTAAGCTCCTACAATGAGCAGTTCTTC
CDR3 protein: CASSGDRLSSYNEQFF

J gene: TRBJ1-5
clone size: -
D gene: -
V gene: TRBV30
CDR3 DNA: TGTGCCTGGAGTCGGGATAGCAATCAGCCCCAGCATTTT
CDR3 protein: CAWSRDSNQPQHF

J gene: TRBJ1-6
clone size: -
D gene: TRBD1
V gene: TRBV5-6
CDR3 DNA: TGTGCCAGCAGCTTGGGACAGGGACCTAATTCACCCCTCCACTTT
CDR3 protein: CASSLGQGPNSPLHF

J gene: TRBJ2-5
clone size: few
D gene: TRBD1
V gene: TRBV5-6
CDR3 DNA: TGTGCCAGCAGCGTCACAGGGGTTTGGACCCAGTACTTC
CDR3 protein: CASSVTGVWTQYF

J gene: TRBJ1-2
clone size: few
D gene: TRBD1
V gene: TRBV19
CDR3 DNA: TGTGCCAGTAGACTATCTCCGACGGACAGGACGTCTTGCACCTTC
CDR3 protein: CASRLSPTDRTSCTF

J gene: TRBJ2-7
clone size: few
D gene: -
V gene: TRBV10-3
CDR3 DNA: TGTGCCATCAGTGAGTTGGTACTCTACGAGCAGTACTTC
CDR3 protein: CAISELVLYEQYF